Listed below are T cell receptor beta chains from one sample, sequenced in a study of blood T cells in healthy people across ages. TCRdb reprocessed the 5' RACE reads with MiXCR, giving one entry per CDR3 protein. The sample carries some 700,000 distinct CDR3 sequences, more than 40% recorded once. The material sequenced was blood. The receptors originated from a woman aged 60 to 75 in good health. Each CDR3 is given with its conserved first and last residue. Fields, in order: clone size, J gene, D gene, V gene, CDR3 DNA, CDR3 protein. The D gene is left open where the match is weak. Size values are once, few and many counts, or a class for expanded clones, and some rows have none.

many	TRBJ2-1	-	TRBV14	TGTGCCAGCAGCCAAGATTCTGTAAAGGGGAGTGAGCAGTTCTTC	CASSQDSVKGSEQFF
many	TRBJ2-5	-	TRBV20-1	TGCAGTGCTAGTTCAGGGGTGCCCCTGAATCGGCAGTACTTC	CSASSGVPLNRQYF
-	TRBJ2-1	-	TRBV7-3	TGTGCCAGCAGCCCCTGGCAGCGAGAAAGTGAGCAGTTCTTC	CASSPWQRESEQFF
-	TRBJ1-1	-	TRBV7-9	TGTGCCAGCAGCTTATATGATTACGAGGGAGAAGCTTTCTTT	CASSLYDYEGEAFF
-	TRBJ2-5	-	TRBV7-3	TGTGCCAGCAGCTCATCGTACCAAGAGACCCAGTACTTC	CASSSSYQETQYF
-	TRBJ1-3	-	TRBV6-2/TRBV6-3	TGTGCCAGCAGGACAGTCGGGTCCGGAAACACCATATATTTT	CASRTVGSGNTIYF
few	TRBJ2-1	-	TRBV18	TGTGCCAGCTCACCACCGACGGGTGCGGATGAGCAGTTCTTC	CASSPPTGADEQFF
-	TRBJ1-2	-	TRBV4-1	TGCGCCAGCAGCCAAGAGCCGGGACTCAACCTAGCTAACTATGGCTACACCTTC	CASSQEPGLNLANYGYTF
-	TRBJ2-7	-	TRBV5-1	TGCGCCAGCGGCTTGGCTGGAGACAGGACCCCCTACGAGCAGTACTTC	CASGLAGDRTPYEQYF
-	TRBJ2-7	TRBD1	TRBV29-1	TGCAGCGTTGGGACCGGGGACAGGAGTGAGCAGTACTTC	CSVGTGDRSEQYF
many	TRBJ2-1	-	TRBV29-1	TGCAGCGTTGAAAAGGAGGGCTACCCGGGGTCCGATGAGCAGTTCTTC	CSVEKEGYPGSDEQFF
-	TRBJ2-5	-	TRBV6-1	TGTGCCAGCACCCCTGAGGTCGGAATACCGGAGACCCAGTACTTC	CASTPEVGIPETQYF
few	TRBJ2-1	-	TRBV12-3/TRBV12-4	TGTGCCAGCAGTCCCGCGAGGGCAGAGCAGTTCTTC	CASSPARAEQFF
-	TRBJ2-4	TRBD2	TRBV6-5	TGTGCCAGCAGTTCCAAAAGAGCGGGAGTTGCCAAAAACATTCAGTACTTC	CASSSKRAGVAKNIQYF
few	TRBJ2-2	TRBD1	TRBV28	TGTGCCAGCAGCCAGGTACAGGGGGACACATTGAACACCGGGGAGCTGTTTTTT	CASSQVQGDTLNTGELFF
-	TRBJ2-7	TRBD1	TRBV3-1	TGTGCCAGCAGCCGACGGGACAGTTACTACGAGCAGTACTTC	CASSRRDSYYEQYF
-	TRBJ1-1	-	TRBV7-2	TGTGCCAGCAGCTCCCTGATGAACACTGAAGCTTTCTTT	CASSSLMNTEAFF
once	TRBJ2-3	-	TRBV6-2/TRBV6-3	TGTGCCAGCAGTCCGGGACGCCACACATATACGCAGTATTTT	CASSPGRHTYTQYF
once	TRBJ2-7	-	TRBV9	TGTGCCAGCAGCGTAGGGCCAGGGCGGGACGAGCAGTACTTC	CASSVGPGRDEQYF
-	TRBJ2-7	TRBD2	TRBV20-1	TGCAGTGCTAGAAAGACTAGCGGGAACCCCTACGAGCAGTACTTC	CSARKTSGNPYEQYF
-	TRBJ1-3	-	TRBV10-3	TGTGCCATCAGTGAGGGGGTTGGCTCTGGAAACACCATATATTTT	CAISEGVGSGNTIYF
-	TRBJ1-4	-	TRBV20-1	TGCAGTGCTAGAATAACAGGTGTGGGAGAAAAACTGTTTTTT	CSARITGVGEKLFF
-	TRBJ2-1	TRBD2	TRBV6-5	TGTGCCAGCAGTTGCTCGACTCCGACTAGCGGGTTTGTAGACAATGAGCAGTTCTTC	CASSCSTPTSGFVDNEQFF